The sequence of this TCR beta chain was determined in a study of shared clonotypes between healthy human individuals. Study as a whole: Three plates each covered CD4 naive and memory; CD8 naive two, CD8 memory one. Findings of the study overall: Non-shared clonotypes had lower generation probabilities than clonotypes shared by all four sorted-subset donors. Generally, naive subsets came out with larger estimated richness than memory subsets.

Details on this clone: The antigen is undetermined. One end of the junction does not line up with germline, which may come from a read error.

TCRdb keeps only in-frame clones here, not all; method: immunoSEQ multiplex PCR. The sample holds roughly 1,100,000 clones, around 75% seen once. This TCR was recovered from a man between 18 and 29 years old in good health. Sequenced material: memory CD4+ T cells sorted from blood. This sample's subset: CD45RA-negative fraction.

The CDR3 region has the DNA TGTGCCCGGAGTGTAAGGGGGCAGAGCGGGGAGCTGTTTTTT. Protein: CARSVRGQSGELFF. The genes are TRBV30 and TRBJ2-2; 7 nucleotides agree with TRBD1. CDR3 length: 14 residues. Per the germline V gene, CDR1 is GTSNPN and CDR2 is SVGIG (reference sequence).